Presented here are 13 T cell receptor beta chains from one specimen sequenced in a study of CD8 T cells in Susac syndrome. Random-hexamer reverse transcription was applied to roughly 0.45 to 1 ug RNA. TCRdb re-analysed the immunoSEQ multiplex PCR reads in MiXCR, keeping a single row per CDR3 protein. The table lists about 300,000 distinct CDR3 sequences, over 75% of them singletons. Sample: CD8+ T cells from PBMCs. The origin of the receptors is a human donor with multiple sclerosis.

J is TRBJ2-7 and V is TRBV12-3 or TRBV12-4; D gene ambiguous. V was trimmed by 5 bases and J by 6 bases, leaving 11 bases between them. The CDR3 runs 12 residues. Here the CDR3 DNA reads TGTGCCAGCAGTCCCCTCTCGGGCGAGCAGTACTTC. Its protein product is CASSPLSGEQYF.

The rearrangement joins TRBV15 to TRBJ2-7; weak D call: TRBD2 (5 bases). The V end lost 0 bases, the J end lost 8 bases, and 11 bases lay between the germline ends. The CDR3 covers 13 residues. Germline CDR1 is LNHNV and CDR2 is YYDKDF (reference sequence). DNA of the CDR3: TGTGCCACCAGCAGAGAAAATGAGGGCCAGCAGTACTTC. It yields the protein CATSRENEGQQYF.

CDR3 loop: CSVGTNYEQYF. CDR3 in DNA: TGCAGCGTTGGGACAAACTACGAGCAGTACTTC. The chain joins TRBV29-1 to TRBJ2-7, with D tentatively TRBD1 (5 bases). CDR1 is SQVTM, CDR2 ANQGSEA, per germline. Deletions cut 4 bases from V and 3 bases from J, with 7 bases between. CDR3 length: 11 residues.

The chain links TRBV6-6 to TRBJ1-1; 9 positions match TRBD1. V was pared by 5 bases and J by 10 bases, with 14 bases of the junction left unmatched. From germline, CDR1 is MNHNY and CDR2 SVGAGI (reference sequence). This CDR3 spans 15 amino acids. The CDR3 sequence: CASSRPGQGPNGAFF. The CDR3 DNA sequence: TGTGCCAGCAGTCGCCCGGGACAGGGACCCAATGGAGCTTTCTTT.

Only one count was recorded for this clonotype. This rearrangement joins TRBV5-1 to TRBJ2-2; 9 nucleotides line up with TRBD2. CDR1 SGHRS and CDR2 YFSETQ come from the germline V gene. The ends lost 4 bases at V and 6 bases at J; junction bases unmatched: 7. The CDR3 is 15 amino acids. CDR3 nucleotides: TGCGCCAGCAGCCTAAGCGGGGGGTTAGCCGGGGAGCTGTTTTTT. Amino acids: CASSLSGGLAGELFF.

The chain combines TRBV2 with TRBJ2-1, with D possibly being TRBD2 (6 bases). Trimming left V 4 bases short and J 8 bases short, with 15 bases between. The germline V gene has CDR1 SNHLY and CDR2 FYNNEI. The CDR3 is 14 amino acids. The CDR3 protein is CASSVGAGKDEQFF. The CDR3 coding sequence is TGTGCCAGCAGTGTTGGGGCGGGAAAGGATGAGCAGTTCTTC.

The chain combines TRBV29-1 with TRBJ2-6; perhaps TRBD2 as D (5 bases). Deletions cut 5 bases from V and 3 bases from J, with 11 bases between. This CDR3 contains 14 residues. Germline V gene sequence: CDR1 SQVTM, CDR2 ANQGSEA. CDR3 DNA: TGCAGCGTTACCCTCGGGAATGGGGCCAACGTCCTGACTTTC. Protein: CSVTLGNGANVLTF.

This chain links TRBV5-6 with TRBJ2-7, with D perhaps TRBD1 (6 bases). Germline V CDR1 and CDR2: SGHDT, YYEEEE. This CDR3 has 14 amino acids. Trimming left V 4 bases short and J 3 bases short, with 14 bases between. CDR3 in DNA: TGTGCCAGCAGCCGCGGACAGTCTTACTACGAGCAGTACTTC. Its translation: CASSRGQSYYEQYF. Full variable domain (remainder filled in from reference TRBV5-6 and TRBJ2-7): DAGVTQSPTHLIKTRGQQVTLRCSPKSGHDTVSWYQQALGQGPQFIFQYYEEEERQRGNFPDRFSGHQFPNYSSELNVNALLLGDSALYLCASSRGQSYYEQYFGPGTRLTVT.

The chain has TRBV7-9 and TRBJ2-1; 10 bases are shared with TRBD1. CDR1 SEHNR and CDR2 FQNEAQ come from the germline V gene (reference sequence). This CDR3 is built from 16 residues. V shed 4 bases and J 6 bases; nucleotides not matched to a gene: 9. CDR3 in DNA: TGTGCCAGCAGCTGGAAGGTCAGGACAGGGGGCAATGAGCAGTTCTTC. Encoded protein: CASSWKVRTGGNEQFF. The complete variable domain, with remaining parts taken from reference TRBV7-9 and TRBJ2-1, reads DTGVSQNPRHKITKRGQNVTFRCDPISEHNRLYWYRQTLGQGPEFLTYFQNEAQLEKSRLLSDRFSAERPKGSFSTLEIQRTEQGDSAMYLCASSWKVRTGGNEQFFGPGTRLTVL.

The CDR3 bases are TGTGCCAGCAGCCAAGAAGAGGGACAGGGGAACTATGGCTACACCTTC. Translated: CASSQEEGQGNYGYTF. The rearrangement links TRBV4-2 to TRBJ1-2; 10 bases align to TRBD1. The CDR3 is made up of 16 amino acids. Germline V gives CDR1 LGHNA, CDR2 YNFKEQ. V dropped 0 bases and J dropped 2; count of bases not matched to a gene: 3.

This clonotype has only a few counts. V and J are TRBV7-2 and TRBJ2-3; 8 bases agree with TRBD2. This CDR3 has 14 amino acids. Trimming took 3 bases from V and 3 from J; bases not matched to a gene: 2. Germline-derived CDR1 and CDR2 are SGHTA and FQGNSA. The CDR3 spells CASSFGGATDTQYF. CDR3 sequence (DNA): TGTGCCAGCAGCTTCGGGGGGGCGACAGATACGCAGTATTTT.

The V gene is TRBV7-8, the J gene TRBJ2-1; TRBD2 agrees at 8 bases. Trimming at V came to 0 bases and at J to 6 bases, leaving 4 bases not matched to a gene. Germline CDR1 SGHVS, CDR2 FQNEAQ. The CDR3 spans 15 residues. CDR3 DNA sequence: TGTGCCAGCAGCTTAGCCAGCGGGAGTACCAATGAGCAGTTCTTC. It codes for CASSLASGSTNEQFF.

The chain links TRBV11-2 to TRBJ2-1; D is unclear. The CDR3 totals 14 residues. Trimming shortened V by 7 bases and J by 1 base, and 11 bases separated the two germline ends. Germline V gene data show CDR1 as SGHAT and CDR2 as FQNNGV. CDR3 region: CASTEKVSYNEQFF. DNA of the CDR3: TGTGCCAGCACCGAAAAAGTGTCCTACAATGAGCAGTTCTTC.